The entry below describes one T cell receptor beta chain. Its target is unknown. This record belongs to a study of T cell responses to AZD1222 COVID-19 vaccine. The study, taken as a whole, reports: CD4 TCRs covered the whole spike, strongest at regions 160-218 and 743-854. It was only a handful of AZD1222 recipients who were seropositive at baseline.

Germline CDR1 reads SGHRS; CDR2 reads YFSETQ. V dropped 0 bases and J dropped 4 bases, with 10 bases sitting between them. The CDR3 runs 14 residues. The table came from immunoSEQ multiplex PCR; TCRdb's copy has only in-frame clones and leaves some out. The table shows approximately 74,000 clones, with approximately 90% occurring only once. Source: peripheral blood, taken 28 days after the second AZD1222 dose. V and J are TRBV5-1 and TRBJ1-1; D possibly corresponds to TRBD1 (6 bases). The sequence was collected from an adult who received the AZD1222 COVID-19 vaccine. DNA for the CDR3: TGCGCCAGCAGCTTGGGACAGGAGGGCACTGAAGCTTTCTTT. The encoded protein is CASSLGQEGTEAFF.